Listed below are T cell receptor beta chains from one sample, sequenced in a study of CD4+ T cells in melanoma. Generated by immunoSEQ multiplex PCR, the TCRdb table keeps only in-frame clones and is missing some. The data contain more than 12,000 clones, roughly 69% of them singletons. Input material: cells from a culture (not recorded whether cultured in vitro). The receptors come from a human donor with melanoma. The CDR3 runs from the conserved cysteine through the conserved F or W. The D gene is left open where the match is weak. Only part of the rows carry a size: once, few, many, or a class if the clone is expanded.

CDR3 protein: CASSFLGETGYTF; CDR3 DNA: TGTGCCAGCAGTTTTCTGGGGGAGACTGGCTACACCTTC; clone size: .; D gene: .; J gene: TRBJ1-2; V gene: TRBV27
CDR3 protein: CASSPGTFAPDTQYF; CDR3 DNA: TGTGCCAGCAGCCCGGGGACATTCGCCCCAGATACGCAGTATTTT; clone size: .; D gene: .; J gene: TRBJ2-3; V gene: TRBV7-3
CDR3 protein: CASRRVAGNTIYF; CDR3 DNA: TGTGCCAGCAGGCGCGTCGCCGGAAACACCATATATTTT; clone size: few; D gene: .; J gene: TRBJ1-3; V gene: TRBV5-5
CDR3 protein: CASRPGPLGEAFF; CDR3 DNA: TGTGCCAGCAGACCGGGACCGCTTGGGGAAGCTTTCTTT; clone size: few; D gene: .; J gene: TRBJ1-1; V gene: TRBV14
CDR3 protein: CASSFSIGNTEAFF; CDR3 DNA: TGTGCCAGCAGCTTCAGTATCGGCAACACTGAAGCTTTCTTT; clone size: medium-sized; D gene: .; J gene: TRBJ1-1; V gene: TRBV7-3
CDR3 protein: CASSQGYGYTF; CDR3 DNA: TGTGCCAGCAGCCAGGGTTATGGCTACACCTTC; clone size: .; D gene: .; J gene: TRBJ1-2; V gene: TRBV6-6
CDR3 protein: CASRPQGKETQYF; CDR3 DNA: TGTGCCAGCAGACCACAGGGTAAAGAGACCCAGTACTTC; clone size: .; D gene: .; J gene: TRBJ2-5; V gene: TRBV28
CDR3 protein: CASSAGQGPTDTQYF; CDR3 DNA: TGTGCCAGCAGCGCCGGACAGGGGCCCACAGATACGCAGTATTTT; clone size: .; D gene: TRBD1; J gene: TRBJ2-3; V gene: TRBV9
CDR3 protein: CASSDGLAETQYF; CDR3 DNA: TGTGCCAGCTCTGACGGACTAGCGGAGACCCAGTACTTC; clone size: .; D gene: TRBD2; J gene: TRBJ2-5; V gene: TRBV18
CDR3 protein: CASRTTLNQPQHF; CDR3 DNA: TGTGCCAGCAGAACCACCCTGAATCAGCCCCAGCATTTT; clone size: .; D gene: .; J gene: TRBJ1-5; V gene: TRBV6-6
CDR3 protein: CASSSQVSGTNEQFF; CDR3 DNA: TGCGCCAGCAGCTCGCAAGTCTCCGGGACGAATGAGCAGTTCTTC; clone size: .; D gene: .; J gene: TRBJ2-1; V gene: TRBV5-1
CDR3 protein: CASRRDSVYEQYF; CDR3 DNA: TGTGCCAGCCGGAGGGACAGTGTCTACGAGCAGTACTTC; clone size: .; D gene: .; J gene: TRBJ2-7; V gene: TRBV6-1
CDR3 protein: CASSYSGEQFF; CDR3 DNA: TGTGCCAGTAGTTACTCGGGCGAGCAGTTCTTC; clone size: few; D gene: .; J gene: TRBJ2-1; V gene: TRBV19
CDR3 protein: CASSLTGHGYTF; CDR3 DNA: TGTGCCAGCAGCCTGACAGGGCATGGCTACACCTTC; clone size: .; D gene: TRBD1; J gene: TRBJ1-2; V gene: TRBV7-8
CDR3 protein: CASSVRDPSSGNTIYF; CDR3 DNA: TGTGCCAGCAGCGTCCGGGACCCCTCCTCTGGAAACACCATATATTTT; clone size: few; D gene: .; J gene: TRBJ1-3; V gene: TRBV9
CDR3 protein: CASKQGGLDIQYF; CDR3 DNA: TGTGCCAGCAAACAGGGAGGGTTGGACATTCAGTACTTC; clone size: medium-sized; D gene: .; J gene: TRBJ2-4; V gene: TRBV7-2
CDR3 protein: CATDGRSSGGNTIYF; CDR3 DNA: TGTGCCACTGACGGACGAAGTTCCGGGGGAAACACCATATATTTT; clone size: .; D gene: .; J gene: TRBJ1-3; V gene: TRBV6-6
CDR3 protein: CASSGQGYTEAFF; CDR3 DNA: TGTGCCAGCAGCGGACAGGGTTACACTGAAGCTTTCTTT; clone size: .; D gene: TRBD1; J gene: TRBJ1-1; V gene: TRBV7-3
CDR3 protein: CASRYGQSPSQATQYF; CDR3 DNA: TGCGCCAGCAGATACGGGCAGAGTCCCAGTCAGGCGACCCAGTACTTC; clone size: .; D gene: .; J gene: TRBJ2-5; V gene: TRBV5-1
CDR3 protein: CATSRVNSMNTEAFF; CDR3 DNA: TGTGCCACCAGCAGAGTAAACTCTATGAACACTGAAGCTTTCTTT; clone size: .; D gene: .; J gene: TRBJ1-1; V gene: TRBV15
CDR3 protein: CASSEARDRGLDTEAFF; CDR3 DNA: TGTGCCAGCAGTGAAGCCCGGGACAGGGGGCTGGACACTGAAGCTTTCTTT; clone size: .; D gene: TRBD1; J gene: TRBJ1-1; V gene: TRBV2
CDR3 protein: CASSRDVPTDTQYF; CDR3 DNA: TGTGCCAGCAGTAGGGACGTACCCACAGATACGCAGTATTTT; clone size: few; D gene: .; J gene: TRBJ2-3; V gene: TRBV2
CDR3 protein: CASCGGGGGLSADTQYF; CDR3 DNA: TGTGCCAGCTGCGGTGGGGGCGGGGGACTCTCCGCAGATACGCAGTATTTT; clone size: .; D gene: .; J gene: TRBJ2-3; V gene: TRBV4-2
CDR3 protein: CASSLSENTEAFF; CDR3 DNA: TGTGCCAGCAGCCTCTCTGAAAACACTGAAGCTTTCTTT; clone size: .; D gene: .; J gene: TRBJ1-1; V gene: TRBV6-5
CDR3 protein: CASSWDRNYGYTF; CDR3 DNA: TGTGCCAGCAGCTGGGACAGGAACTATGGCTACACCTTC; clone size: .; D gene: TRBD1; J gene: TRBJ1-2; V gene: TRBV2
CDR3 protein: CASSRQGKNTEAFF; CDR3 DNA: TGTGCCAGCAGCCGACAGGGAAAGAACACTGAAGCTTTCTTT; clone size: few; D gene: TRBD1; J gene: TRBJ1-1; V gene: TRBV6-6
CDR3 protein: CATSRSQEQETQYF; CDR3 DNA: TGTGCCACCAGCAGATCACAGGAGCAAGAGACCCAGTACTTC; clone size: .; D gene: .; J gene: TRBJ2-5; V gene: TRBV15
CDR3 protein: CASSQLPKGRGYEQYF; CDR3 DNA: TGCGCCAGCAGCCAACTACCGAAAGGGAGAGGCTACGAGCAGTACTTC; clone size: .; D gene: .; J gene: TRBJ2-7; V gene: TRBV4-1
CDR3 protein: CASSPLSPSRTANTGELFF; CDR3 DNA: TGTGCCAGCAGCCCTCTTTCCCCCTCAAGGACGGCTAACACCGGGGAGCTGTTTTTT; clone size: once; D gene: .; J gene: TRBJ2-2; V gene: TRBV11-2
CDR3 protein: CASSMEGTEAFF; CDR3 DNA: TGCGCCAGCTCTATGGAGGGCACTGAAGCTTTCTTT; clone size: .; D gene: .; J gene: TRBJ1-1; V gene: TRBV23-1
CDR3 protein: CASSPDRLTAGTEAFF; CDR3 DNA: TGTGCCAGCTCTCCAGACAGGCTAACTGCGGGCACTGAAGCTTTCTTT; clone size: large; D gene: .; J gene: TRBJ1-1; V gene: TRBV18
CDR3 protein: CASSLAGTGDSTQETQYF; CDR3 DNA: TGCGCCAGCAGCTTGGCTGGGACAGGAGACTCCACCCAAGAGACCCAGTACTTC; clone size: .; D gene: TRBD1; J gene: TRBJ2-5; V gene: TRBV5-1
CDR3 protein: CASSFRDRVPTYTGELFF; CDR3 DNA: TGTGCCAGCAGCTTCCGGGACAGGGTGCCCACATACACCGGGGAGCTGTTTTTT; clone size: .; D gene: TRBD1; J gene: TRBJ2-2; V gene: TRBV11-2
CDR3 protein: CAWSGQGTNYGYTF; CDR3 DNA: TGTGCCTGGAGTGGCCAGGGGACGAACTATGGCTACACCTTC; clone size: few; D gene: .; J gene: TRBJ1-2; V gene: TRBV30
CDR3 protein: CASSPQPAYEAFF; CDR3 DNA: TGCGCCAGCAGCCCCCAGCCGGCATATGAAGCTTTCTTT; clone size: few; D gene: .; J gene: TRBJ1-1; V gene: TRBV4-1
CDR3 protein: CAWSVRGGYTF; CDR3 DNA: TGTGCCTGGAGTGTACGGGGGGGCTACACCTTC; clone size: once; D gene: .; J gene: TRBJ1-2; V gene: TRBV30
CDR3 protein: CASQFGGQLNSPLHF; CDR3 DNA: TGTGCCTCCCAATTTGGCGGACAGCTTAATTCACCCCTCCACTTT; clone size: .; D gene: .; J gene: TRBJ1-6; V gene: TRBV30
CDR3 protein: CASRTSLFHEQFF; CDR3 DNA: TGTGCCAGTAGGACTAGTCTCTTCCATGAGCAGTTCTTC; clone size: .; D gene: .; J gene: TRBJ2-1; V gene: TRBV19
CDR3 protein: CASSLEGVYTEAFF; CDR3 DNA: TGTGCCAGCAGCTTAGAGGGAGTTTACACTGAAGCTTTCTTT; clone size: .; D gene: .; J gene: TRBJ1-1; V gene: TRBV11-2
CDR3 protein: CASSFLDTSYGYTF; CDR3 DNA: TGTGCCAGCAGTTTCCTCGACACCAGCTATGGCTACACCTTC; clone size: few; D gene: .; J gene: TRBJ1-2; V gene: TRBV6-6
CDR3 protein: CASSYDGNGELFF; CDR3 DNA: TGTGCCAGCAGTTACGACGGAAACGGGGAGCTGTTTTTT; clone size: .; D gene: .; J gene: TRBJ2-2; V gene: TRBV6-5
CDR3 protein: CASSPPSRGAGGFTDTQYF; CDR3 DNA: TGTGCCAGCTCACCACCTAGTCGCGGCGCAGGGGGATTCACAGATACGCAGTATTTT; clone size: .; D gene: TRBD1; J gene: TRBJ2-3; V gene: TRBV18
CDR3 protein: CASSPAQGLGNTEAFF; CDR3 DNA: TGTGCCAGCTCACCGGCCCAAGGGCTGGGGAACACTGAAGCTTTCTTT; clone size: .; D gene: .; J gene: TRBJ1-1; V gene: TRBV18
CDR3 protein: CASSSGTVYSGNTIYF; CDR3 DNA: TGTGCCAGCAGTTCCGGGACAGTGTACTCTGGAAACACCATATATTTT; clone size: .; D gene: TRBD1; J gene: TRBJ1-3; V gene: TRBV6-5
CDR3 protein: CASSFLAGVYNEQFF; CDR3 DNA: TGTGCCAGCAGCTTCCTAGCGGGGGTCTACAATGAGCAGTTCTTC; clone size: .; D gene: TRBD2; J gene: TRBJ2-1; V gene: TRBV5-5
CDR3 protein: CASSLGGQYEQYF; CDR3 DNA: TGTGCTAGCAGCTTAGGGGGTCAGTACGAGCAGTACTTC; clone size: few; D gene: .; J gene: TRBJ2-7; V gene: TRBV7-7
CDR3 protein: CAWSLGTDYEQYF; CDR3 DNA: TGTGCCTGGAGTCTCGGGACAGACTACGAGCAGTACTTC; clone size: few; D gene: TRBD1; J gene: TRBJ2-7; V gene: TRBV30
CDR3 protein: CATSRETGATRSDYTF; CDR3 DNA: TGTGCCACCAGCAGAGAGACGGGAGCAACCAGGTCCGACTACACCTTC; clone size: .; D gene: .; J gene: TRBJ1-2; V gene: TRBV15
CDR3 protein: CASSLNSLAGYTDTQYF; CDR3 DNA: TGTGCCAGCAGCTTAAACTCCCTAGCGGGATACACAGATACGCAGTATTTT; clone size: .; D gene: TRBD2; J gene: TRBJ2-3; V gene: TRBV7-2
CDR3 protein: CASSGRGNEQFF; CDR3 DNA: TGTGCCAGCAGTGGTAGGGGGAATGAGCAGTTCTTC; clone size: few; D gene: .; J gene: TRBJ2-1; V gene: TRBV2
CDR3 protein: CASSLNRGNTGELFF; CDR3 DNA: TGTGCCAGCAGCTTGAACAGGGGAAACACCGGGGAGCTGTTTTTT; clone size: .; D gene: TRBD1; J gene: TRBJ2-2; V gene: TRBV7-8
CDR3 protein: CAWSGTGKNIQYF; CDR3 DNA: TGTGCCTGGAGCGGGACAGGCAAAAACATTCAGTACTTC; clone size: .; D gene: TRBD1; J gene: TRBJ2-4; V gene: TRBV30
CDR3 protein: CAISGTGEEQYF; CDR3 DNA: TGTGCCATCTCGGGGACAGGGGAGGAGCAGTACTTC; clone size: .; D gene: TRBD1; J gene: TRBJ2-7; V gene: TRBV10-3
CDR3 protein: CASLSESAKNIQYF; CDR3 DNA: TGTGCCAGTCTTTCGGAATCTGCCAAAAACATTCAGTACTTC; clone size: .; D gene: .; J gene: TRBJ2-4; V gene: TRBV2
CDR3 protein: CASSRQATGNTIYF; CDR3 DNA: TGTGCCAGTTCACGACAGGCAACTGGAAACACCATATATTTT; clone size: .; D gene: .; J gene: TRBJ1-3; V gene: TRBV19